The 16 T cell receptor beta chains listed next were all sequenced from one sample in a study of cytomegalovirus exposure and HLA in healthy donors (dated by TCRdb to 2015 to 2018). The protocol used for the library was the immunoSEQ multiplex PCR assay. A mixture of 60 forward primers for TCR Vbeta segments and 13 reverse primers for TCR Jbeta segments was used in the multiplex PCR. Sourced from immuneACCESS, this table was stored by TCRdb with only in-frame sequences that have V and J called. A share of the clones is absent; for the studies checked, an unresolved V gene accounts for under half, and the remainder has no known explanation. This sample comprises about 200,000 clones, roughly 77% of them detected only once. The ten top clones hold about 0.36% of the sample. The specimen sequenced was PBMCs. The receptors here all came from a male donor in good health and CMV-seropositive.

The V call is TRBV6-5, the J call TRBJ2-2; a weak D match, TRBD2 (6 bases). Germline CDR1 and CDR2: MNHEY and SVGAGI. V was trimmed by 6 bases and J by 2 bases, leaving 10 bases between them. This CDR3 spans 14 amino acids. The CDR3 is CASSGTHNTGELFF. CDR3 in DNA: TGTGCCAGCAGCGGGACTCACAACACCGGGGAGCTGTTTTTT.

The chain employs TRBV25-1 and TRBJ1-4; 7 nucleotides line up with TRBD1. Germline loops: CDR1 MGHDK, CDR2 SYGVNS. This CDR3 region has 15 residues. Trimming at V came to 4 bases and at J to 7 bases, leaving 9 bases not matched to a gene. The CDR3 protein is CASSASQGKGEKLFF. The CDR3 DNA follows: TGTGCCAGCAGTGCGTCACAGGGGAAGGGTGAAAAACTGTTTTTT.

The J gene is TRBJ1-1, the V gene TRBV5-1, with D tentatively TRBD1 (6 bases). The CDR3 is 15 amino acids. V lost 0 bases and J lost 4, with 13 bases in between. The germline V gene encodes CDR1 SGHRS and CDR2 YFSETQ. The CDR3 protein is CASSLVGGPSTEAFF. CDR3 DNA sequence: TGCGCCAGCAGCTTGGTTGGGGGCCCGAGCACTGAAGCTTTCTTT.

The chain employs TRBV4-1 and TRBJ1-1; 8 bases align to TRBD1. In germline, CDR1 is MGHRA, CDR2 YSYEKL. The trim removed 3 bases at V and 7 bases at J, leaving 10 bases unmatched. CDR3 size: 15 residues. The CDR3 nucleotides read TGCGCCAGCAGCCACCGTATAGGGACAGGTGATGAAGCTTTCTTT. As protein: CASSHRIGTGDEAFF.

This chain links TRBV6-5 with TRBJ2-1; TRBD2 matches at 13 bases. Germline V gives CDR1 MNHEY, CDR2 SVGAGI. With V trimmed by 11 bases and J by 9 bases, 10 bases remained unmatched. The CDR3 runs to 14 residues. The CDR3 sequence is CAARGLAGTSEQFF. The CDR3 DNA is TGTGCCGCCAGGGGACTAGCGGGGACGAGTGAGCAGTTCTTC.

Note on this clone: At the DNA level, this CDR3 is encoded by other sequences in the same sample as well. This chain joins TRBV9 and TRBJ1-3; possibly TRBD1 for D (6 bases). There are 13 residues in the CDR3. The germline V and J ends were trimmed by 0 bases and 7 bases, with 8 bases remaining between them. Germline assignment: CDR1 SGDLS and CDR2 YYNGEE. The CDR3: CASSVEGGNTIYF. CDR3 sequence (DNA): TGTGCCAGCAGCGTAGAAGGGGGTAACACCATATATTTT.

The chain uses TRBV6-5 and TRBJ2-7, with no clear D. The germline V gene has CDR1 MNHEY and CDR2 SVGAGI. Deletions cut 7 bases from V and 6 bases from J, with 10 bases between. The CDR3 has 11 residues. CDR3 sequence reads: CASTAGPEQYF. In nucleotides, the CDR3 is TGTGCCAGCACCGCAGGTCCCGAGCAGTACTTC.

The chain is built from TRBV7-2 and TRBJ1-1, with a possible D match to TRBD1 (5 bases). Germline assignment: CDR1 SGHTA and CDR2 FQGNSA. Trimming took off 5 bases at V and 1 base at J, with 14 bases between the two ends. The CDR3 totals 15 residues. CDR3 sequence: CASSQITQGNTEAFF. CDR3 in DNA: TGTGCCAGCAGCCAAATTACGCAGGGGAACACTGAAGCTTTCTTT.

This chain links TRBV6-1 with TRBJ1-5; TRBD1 agrees at 7 bases. The CDR3 is made up of 13 amino acids. The germline V gene has CDR1 MNHNS and CDR2 SASEGT. V lost 6 bases, J lost 5 bases, and 4 bases stayed unmatched. In nucleotides, the CDR3 is TGTGCCAGCAGCCGACAGGGTCATCAGCCCCAGCATTTT. Translated: CASSRQGHQPQHF.

This chain connects TRBV19 to TRBJ1-4; D is possibly TRBD1 (6 bases). Trimming removed 10 bases at V and 6 bases at J, with 15 bases between. This CDR3 has 13 residues. CDR1 is LNHDA and CDR2 is SQIVND in the germline V gene (reference sequence). The CDR3 protein is CATRQQGDEKLFF. Written as DNA, the CDR3 is TGTGCCACTCGGCAACAGGGAGATGAAAAACTGTTTTTT.

Concerning this clone itself: An end of the junction differs from the germline gene, which may be a read error. The V call is TRBV5-1, the J call TRBJ1-2; weak D call: TRBD1 (5 bases). Germline V gene data show CDR1 as SGHRS and CDR2 as YFSETQ. The CDR3 has 12 amino acids. The CDR3 here is CASSLGRGPLAF. CDR3 in DNA: TGCGCCAGCAGCTTGGGGAGGGGTCCCCTCGCCTTC. Full variable domain (outside the CDR3, taken from reference TRBV5-1 and TRBJ1-2): KAGVTQTPRYLIKTRGQQVTLSCSPISGHRSVSWYQQTPGQGLQFLFEYFSETQRNKGNFPGRFSGRQFSNSRSEMNVSTLELGDSALYLCASSLGRGPLAFGSGTRLTVV.

This chain joins TRBV25-1 and TRBJ1-1, with D tentatively TRBD1 (6 bases). Trimming shortened V by 2 bases and J by 1 base, and 14 bases separated the two germline ends. There are 16 residues in the CDR3. Germline values: CDR1 MGHDK, CDR2 SYGVNS. The CDR3 loop is CASSEETGLGNTEAFF. CDR3 sequence (DNA): TGTGCCAGCAGTGAAGAAACAGGGCTGGGGAACACTGAAGCTTTCTTT.

The chain links TRBV7-2 to TRBJ2-5; the match to TRBD1 covers 8 bases. The CDR3 spans 15 residues. The V and J ends lost 4 bases and 2 bases, in that order; junction bases with no gene match: 6. Per germline, CDR1 SGHTA and CDR2 FQGNSA. CDR3 coding DNA: TGTGCCAGCAGCTCTCGGACAGGGTGGCAAGAGACCCAGTACTTC. Translated: CASSSRTGWQETQYF.

This rearrangement joins TRBV7-9 to TRBJ1-4, with TRBD1 matching over 8 bases. The CDR3 is 16 amino acids. Unmatched junction bases numbered 14, after V lost 6 bases and J lost 8 bases. CDR1 and CDR2 (germline): SEHNR, FQNEAQ (reference sequence). The CDR3 loop is CASSPPQGARGEKLFF. DNA for the CDR3: TGTGCCAGCAGTCCACCCCAGGGGGCGCGAGGAGAAAAACTGTTTTTT.

V and J are TRBV7-9 and TRBJ1-4; 7 bases fit TRBD1. Germline trimming cut 3 bases from V and 5 bases from J; bases unmatched to any gene: 6. This CDR3 has 15 amino acids. Germline values: CDR1 SEHNR, CDR2 FQNEAQ (reference sequence). Here the CDR3 reads CASSFGDRENEKLFF. CDR3 DNA sequence: TGTGCCAGCAGCTTTGGCGACAGGGAGAATGAAAAACTGTTTTTT.

V gene TRBV7-9 combines with J gene TRBJ2-1, with TRBD2 matching 10 bases. Trimming cost V 5 bases and J 9 bases; bases outside gene matches: 10. Germline CDR1 is SEHNR and CDR2 is FQNEAQ (reference sequence). The CDR3 is 15 residues long. DNA for the CDR3: TGTGCCAGCAGCGAATCTAGCGGGAGCCCACCTGAGCAGTTCTTC. This encodes CASSESSGSPPEQFF.